This T cell receptor (beta chain) was captured by sequencing in a study of CD8 T cells in Susac syndrome. Study in general: Patients with Susac syndrome were therapy-naive, treated with corticosteroids, or treated with intravenous immunoglobulin alone when blood was collected. The study, taken as a whole, reports: In total CD8+ repertoires, sixteen Susac-specific public clones were found, and CD8+ TEMRA repertoires had four or five.

Notes on this clonotype: No antigen is known for it.

RNA totalling about 0.45 to 1 ug underwent reverse transcription with random hexamers. The CDR3 of TCR beta was amplified by immunoSEQ multiplex PCR across 54 Vbeta and 13 Jbeta. TCRdb passed the immunoSEQ multiplex PCR reads through MiXCR, listing each CDR3 protein once. In the table there are around 170,000 distinct CDR3 sequences, 85% to 95% of which are singletons. Sample: CD8+ T cells from PBMCs. This clonotype was sampled from a human donor with Susac syndrome.

CDR3 amino acids: CASSLNGEKLFF. The CDR3 nucleotides read TGTGCCAGCAGCTTGAATGGTGAAAAACTGTTTTTT. The chain carries TRBV11-2 and TRBJ1-4; no clear D gene. The germline V gene has CDR1 SGHAT and CDR2 FQNNGV. The CDR3 is 12 amino acids. Trimming removed 3 bases at V and 7 bases at J, with 6 bases between. The entire variable domain, with the rest obtained from reference TRBV11-2 and TRBJ1-4, is as follows: EAGVAQSPRYKIIEKRQSVAFWCNPISGHATLYWYQQILGQGPKLLIQFQNNGVVDDSQLPKDRFSAERLKGVDSTLKIQPAKLEDSAVYLCASSLNGEKLFFGSGTQLSVL.